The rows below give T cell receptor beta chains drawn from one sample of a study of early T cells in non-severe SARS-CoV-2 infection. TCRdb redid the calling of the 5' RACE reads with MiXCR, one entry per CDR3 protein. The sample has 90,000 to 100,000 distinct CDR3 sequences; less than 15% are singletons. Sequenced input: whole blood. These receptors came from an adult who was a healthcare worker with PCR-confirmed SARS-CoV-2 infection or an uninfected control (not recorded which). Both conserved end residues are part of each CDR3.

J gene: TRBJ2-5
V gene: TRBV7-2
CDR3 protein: CASSGTGGAYQETQYF

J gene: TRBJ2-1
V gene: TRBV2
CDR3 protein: CASSVQGSYNEQFF

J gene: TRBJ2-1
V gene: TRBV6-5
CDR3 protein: CASSYRVNTYNEQFF

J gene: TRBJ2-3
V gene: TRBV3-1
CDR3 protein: CASSPMEGRFTDTQYF

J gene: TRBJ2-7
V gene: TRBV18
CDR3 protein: CASSPPGQETYEQYF

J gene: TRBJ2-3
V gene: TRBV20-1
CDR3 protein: CSARGRGTLTDTQYF

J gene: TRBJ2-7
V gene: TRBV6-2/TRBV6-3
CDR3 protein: CASSYSGGAPYEQYF

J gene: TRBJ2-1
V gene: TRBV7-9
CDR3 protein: CASIRDSGWSHEQFF

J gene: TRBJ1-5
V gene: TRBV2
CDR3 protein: CASSDRVSNQPQHF

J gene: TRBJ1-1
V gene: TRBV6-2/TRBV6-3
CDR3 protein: CAHGQGLTEAFF

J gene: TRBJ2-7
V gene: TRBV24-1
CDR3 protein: CATSDLGGYEQYF

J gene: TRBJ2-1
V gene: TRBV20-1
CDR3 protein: CSARDPTDYNEQFF

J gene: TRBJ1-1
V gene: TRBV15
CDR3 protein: CATTMGHDKGTEAFF

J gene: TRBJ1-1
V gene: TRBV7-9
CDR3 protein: CASSPDPNTEAFF

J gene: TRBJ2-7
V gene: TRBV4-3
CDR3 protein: CASSQTGTAFYEQYF

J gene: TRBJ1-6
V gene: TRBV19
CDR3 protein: CASQEISPLHF

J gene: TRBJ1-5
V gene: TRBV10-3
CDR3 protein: CAIGRNEPQHF

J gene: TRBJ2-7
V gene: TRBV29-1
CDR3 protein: CSVDENPGEQYF

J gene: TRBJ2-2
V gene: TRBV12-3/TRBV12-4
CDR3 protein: CASSYGNTGELFF

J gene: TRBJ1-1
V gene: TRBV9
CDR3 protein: CASSSETGEAFF

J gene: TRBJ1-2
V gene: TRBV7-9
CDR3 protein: CASSLKTGVHGYTF

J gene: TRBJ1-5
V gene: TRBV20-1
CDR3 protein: CSARGPGLGNQRQHF

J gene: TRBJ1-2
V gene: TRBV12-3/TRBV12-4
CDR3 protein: CASRRTGKVYGYTF

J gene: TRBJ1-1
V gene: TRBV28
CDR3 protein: CASSLIPVGDTEAFF

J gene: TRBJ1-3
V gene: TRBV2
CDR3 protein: CASLRTAGNTIYF

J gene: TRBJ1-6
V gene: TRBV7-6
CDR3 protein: CASSLALSSYNSPLHF

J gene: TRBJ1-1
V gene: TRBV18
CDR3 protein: CASSQALVMNTEAFF

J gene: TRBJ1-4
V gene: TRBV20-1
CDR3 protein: CSARVPPTNEKLFF

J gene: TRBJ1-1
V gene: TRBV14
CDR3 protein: CASSHRTGAGVRTEAFF

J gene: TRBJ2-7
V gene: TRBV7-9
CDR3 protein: CASSNPSREQYF

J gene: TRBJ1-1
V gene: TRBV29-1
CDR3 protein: CSVSSGRRTEAFF

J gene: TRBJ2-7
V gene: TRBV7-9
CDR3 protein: CASSYGQGYYEQYF

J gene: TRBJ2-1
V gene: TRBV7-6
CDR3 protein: CASSATGAEQFF

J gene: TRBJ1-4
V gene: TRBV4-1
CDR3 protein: CASSQGIATNEKLFF

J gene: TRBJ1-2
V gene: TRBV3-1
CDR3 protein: CASSTRYGYTF

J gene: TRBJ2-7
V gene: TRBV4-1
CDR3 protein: CASSQVLLLRHPEYF

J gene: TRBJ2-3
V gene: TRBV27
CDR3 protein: CASGFKRPTDTQYF

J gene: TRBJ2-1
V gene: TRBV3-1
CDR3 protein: CASSQTGVGEQFF

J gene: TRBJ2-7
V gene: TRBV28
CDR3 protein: CASRGGQYF

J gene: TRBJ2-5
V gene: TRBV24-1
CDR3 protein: CATSDTNSGGAPETQYF

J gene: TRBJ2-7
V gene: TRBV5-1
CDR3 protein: CASSSTPGSEQYF

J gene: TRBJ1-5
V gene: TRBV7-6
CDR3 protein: CASSPGLSNQPQHF

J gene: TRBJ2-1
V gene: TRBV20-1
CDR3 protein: CSAKGNEQFF

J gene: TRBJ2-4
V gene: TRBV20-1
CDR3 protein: CSTRLSQNIQYF

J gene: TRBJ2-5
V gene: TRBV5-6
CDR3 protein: CASSSWPTNLGETQYF